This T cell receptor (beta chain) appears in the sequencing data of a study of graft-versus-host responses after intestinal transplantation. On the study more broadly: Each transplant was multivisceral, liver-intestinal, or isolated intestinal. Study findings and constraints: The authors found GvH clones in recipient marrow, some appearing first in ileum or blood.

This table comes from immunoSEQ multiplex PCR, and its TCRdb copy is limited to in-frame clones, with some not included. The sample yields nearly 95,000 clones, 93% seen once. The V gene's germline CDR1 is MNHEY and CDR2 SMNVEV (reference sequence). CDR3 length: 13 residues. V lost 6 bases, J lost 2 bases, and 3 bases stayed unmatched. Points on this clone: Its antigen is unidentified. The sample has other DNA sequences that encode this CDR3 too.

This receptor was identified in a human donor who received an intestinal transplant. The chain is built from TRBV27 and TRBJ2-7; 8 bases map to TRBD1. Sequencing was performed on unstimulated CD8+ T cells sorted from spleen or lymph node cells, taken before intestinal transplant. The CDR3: CASSPGQAYEQYF. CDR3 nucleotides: TGTGCCAGCAGCCCGGGACAGGCCTACGAGCAGTACTTC.